These 24 T cell receptor beta chains were all obtained from the same sample, sequenced in a study of blood T cell repertoires in COVID-19. Generated by immunoSEQ multiplex PCR, the TCRdb table keeps only in-frame clones and is missing some. The table shows about 98,000 clones, with roughly 87% occurring only once. The sequenced sample consisted of peripheral blood. The receptors originated from a woman in her forties or fifties with COVID-19, enrolled during active disease.

The chain has TRBV2 and TRBJ2-1, with TRBD1 matching over 7 bases. The CDR3 length is 13 residues. Germline V gene data show CDR1 as SNHLY and CDR2 as FYNNEI. V shed 8 bases and J 5 bases; nucleotides not matched to a gene: 6. The CDR3: CASRRGSDNEQFF. CDR3 bases: TGTGCCAGCCGCAGGGGGTCAGACAATGAGCAGTTCTTC.

This clone occurred a few times. The chain recombines TRBV28 with TRBJ2-5; 9 bases match TRBD2. V was pared by 3 bases and J by 5 bases, with 7 bases of the junction left unmatched. Germline V gene data show CDR1 as MDHEN and CDR2 as SYDVKM. The CDR3 is 15 residues long. CDR3 region: CASSFLSGGPETQYF. The CDR3 region has the DNA TGTGCCAGCAGTTTTCTTAGCGGGGGACCGGAGACCCAGTACTTC.

The rearrangement links TRBV7-3 to TRBJ2-3; 15 nucleotides line up with TRBD2. The V and J ends lost 6 bases and 5 bases, in that order; junction bases with no gene match: 6. This CDR3 comprises 16 residues. Germline values: CDR1 SGHTA, CDR2 FQGTGA. The CDR3 protein is CASSAGTSGGIDTQYF. DNA of the CDR3: TGTGCCAGCAGTGCCGGGACTAGCGGGGGGATAGATACGCAGTATTTT.

The J gene is TRBJ2-5, the V gene TRBV5-1, with D possibly being TRBD1 (5 bases). V was pared by 0 bases and J by 5 bases, with 14 bases between. The CDR3 spans 15 residues. CDR1 is SGHRS and CDR2 is YFSETQ in the germline V gene. In DNA form, the CDR3 reads TGCGCCAGCAGCTTGGTAGGGGTAGGCATGGAGACCCAGTACTTC. Protein: CASSLVGVGMETQYF.

The rearrangement links TRBV6-5 to TRBJ2-7; TRBD1 is a possible D gene (6 bases). This CDR3 region has 14 residues. The ends were cut back, 2 bases at V and 3 bases at J, with 11 bases in the middle. Germline lookup yields CDR1 MNHEY and CDR2 SVGAGI. The CDR3 coding sequence is TGTGCCAGCAGTTACGACAGGACCCACTACGAGCAGTACTTC. It specifies CASSYDRTHYEQYF.

The genes are TRBV7-8 and TRBJ2-4; perhaps TRBD2 as D (6 bases). V was cut by 5 bases and J by 1 base, with 15 bases left in between. There are 16 residues in the CDR3. CDR1 SGHVS and CDR2 FQNEAQ come from the germline V gene. DNA for the CDR3: TGTGCCAGCAGCCTTCTAGCGTCCTCGGCCAAAAACATTCAGTACTTC. Protein: CASSLLASSAKNIQYF.

This chain joins TRBV30 and TRBJ1-2, with TRBD1 as a possible D gene (5 bases). The germline V gene has CDR1 GTSNPN and CDR2 SVGIG (reference sequence). The CDR3 contains 14 residues. V dropped 2 bases and J dropped 4 bases, with 14 bases sitting between them. DNA of the CDR3: TGTGCCTGGAGTACCCGGACCGGGGGCTATGGCTACACCTTC. Protein: CAWSTRTGGYGYTF.

The rearrangement uses TRBV2 and TRBJ2-3, with a weak D call TRBD1 (7 bases). Germline V gene sequence: CDR1 SNHLY, CDR2 FYNNEI. V lost 3 bases and J 3 bases, leaving 16 bases between the germline ends. The CDR3 is made up of 16 amino acids. The CDR3 DNA sequence: TGTGCCAGCAGTGACTCGGCGGCAGGGGGGACAGATACGCAGTATTTT. Encoded protein: CASSDSAAGGTDTQYF.

This rearrangement joins TRBV3-1 (or the pseudogene TRBV3-2) to TRBJ2-3, with TRBD2 matching over 10 bases. The CDR3 spans 16 residues. Germline V gene sequence: CDR1 LGHDT, CDR2 YNNKEL (reference sequence). J was trimmed by 1 base and V by 2 bases; bases with no gene match: 3. This CDR3 reads CASSQSGGAGTDTQYF. In DNA form, the CDR3 reads TGTGCCAGCAGCCAAAGCGGGGGGGCTGGCACAGATACGCAGTATTTT.

The rearrangement joins TRBV9 to TRBJ1-5; TRBD1 matches 9 bases. Losses at the gene ends were 3 bases for V and 5 bases for J; bases not matched to a gene: 9. Germline V CDR1 and CDR2: SGDLS, YYNGEE. This CDR3 comprises 16 residues. The CDR3 sequence is CASSGSTGGADQPQHF. The CDR3 nucleotides are TGTGCCAGCAGCGGGTCGACAGGGGGAGCAGATCAGCCCCAGCATTTT.

V usage is TRBV3-1 (or the pseudogene TRBV3-2) and J usage is TRBJ2-7; no definite D call. The V gene's germline CDR1 is LGHDT and CDR2 YNNKEL (reference sequence). There are 13 residues in the CDR3. V shed 1 base and J shed 4 bases, with 8 bases lying between them. The CDR3 region has the DNA TGTGCCAGCAGCCAAGGGGTACTATACGAGCAGTACTTC. The encoded protein is CASSQGVLYEQYF.

V is TRBV4-1 and J is TRBJ2-2, with 12 bases aligning to TRBD2. The germline CDR1 and CDR2 sequences are MGHRA and YSYEKL. After removal of 8 bases from V and 5 bases from J, the junction contained 9 bases not matched to a gene. This CDR3 comprises 16 residues. CDR3 sequence (DNA): TGCGCCAGCGCAGCGGCTAGCGGGGGGGTTACCGGGGAGCTGTTTTTT. Its translation is CASAAASGGVTGELFF.

V is TRBV7-9 and J is TRBJ1-5, with 9 positions matching TRBD1. The CDR3 extends over 16 amino acids. V lost 5 bases and J lost 3; bases outside the gene matches: 8. Germline lookup yields CDR1 SEHNR and CDR2 FQNEAQ (reference sequence). The CDR3, as DNA: TGTGCCAGCAGCCGGTCGACAGGGGGATACAATCAGCCCCAGCATTTT. Its protein product is CASSRSTGGYNQPQHF.

The rearrangement links TRBV19 to TRBJ1-5; maybe TRBD1 (5 bases). In germline, CDR1 is LNHDA, CDR2 SQIVND (reference sequence). The CDR3 is 14 amino acids. V lost 5 bases, J lost 5 bases, and 13 bases lay in between. The CDR3 DNA reads TGTGCCAGTAGTCCGACCCAGGGCTATCAGCCCCAGCATTTT. This translates into CASSPTQGYQPQHF.

V usage is TRBV5-1 and J usage is TRBJ2-2, with 7 bases that match TRBD2. The V gene's germline CDR1 is SGHRS and CDR2 YFSETQ. V was pared by 6 bases and J by 6 bases, with 11 bases of the junction left unmatched. The CDR3 runs 15 residues. As DNA, the CDR3 is TGCGCCAGCACCCTAGGAGCGGGGTTCGCCGGGGAGCTGTTTTTT. It yields the protein CASTLGAGFAGELFF.

The J gene is TRBJ2-7, the V gene TRBV5-6; D unresolved. CDR3 length equals 13 residues. V gave up 0 bases and J gave up 1 base, with 5 bases separating them. CDR1 is SGHDT and CDR2 is YYEEEE in the germline V gene. CDR3 nucleotide sequence: TGTGCCAGCAGCTTGGCAGGTTCCTACGAGCAGTACTTC. It codes for CASSLAGSYEQYF. The variable domain in full, completed from reference TRBV5-6 and TRBJ2-7, reads DAGVTQSPTHLIKTRGQQVTLRCSPKSGHDTVSWYQQALGQGPQFIFQYYEEEERQRGNFPDRFSGHQFPNYSSELNVNALLLGDSALYLCASSLAGSYEQYFGPGTRLTVT.

The chain couples TRBV9 to TRBJ2-7; D gene ambiguous. From germline, CDR1 is SGDLS and CDR2 YYNGEE. CDR3 size: 14 residues. V was clipped by 0 bases and J by 0 bases, with 7 bases between them. The CDR3 is CASSVEAVSYEQYF. In nucleotides, the CDR3 is TGTGCCAGCAGCGTAGAGGCGGTCTCCTACGAGCAGTACTTC.

CDR3 in amino acids: CASSPPGQGNYGYTF. The CDR3 bases are TGTGCCAGCAGCCCTCCGGGACAGGGGAACTATGGCTACACCTTC. V gene TRBV7-2 combines with J gene TRBJ1-2, with 10 bases identical to TRBD1. This CDR3 spans 15 amino acids. Germline V lookup: CDR1 SGHTA, CDR2 FQGNSA. V dropped 5 bases and J dropped 2; count of bases not matched to a gene: 5.

CDR3 sequence reads: CASSQGTSGDLYEQYF. The CDR3 coding sequence is TGCGCCAGCAGCCAAGGGACTAGCGGGGACCTGTACGAGCAGTACTTC. V is TRBV4-1 and J is TRBJ2-7; the match to TRBD2 covers 12 bases. This CDR3 region has 16 residues. The J segment lost 4 bases and the V segment lost 1 base, leaving 5 bases of the junction unmatched. The V gene's germline CDR1 is MGHRA and CDR2 YSYEKL.

The chain has TRBV6-5 and TRBJ2-2; D not resolved. The CDR3 consists of 15 residues. CDR1 is MNHEY, CDR2 SVGAGI, per germline. Trimming stripped 5 bases from V and 3 bases from J, with 13 bases between. CDR3 in DNA: TGTGCCAGCAGTAAAACAACAGAAGACACCGGGGAGCTGTTTTTT. Translation gives CASSKTTEDTGELFF.

This sequence joins TRBV19 and TRBJ2-3; D might be TRBD1 (6 bases). The CDR3 extends over 15 amino acids. Trimming took off 8 bases at V and 0 bases at J, with 15 bases between the two ends. Looked up from germline, CDR1 is LNHDA and CDR2 is SQIVND (reference sequence). Here the CDR3 DNA reads TGTGCCAGTCGGATGACAGGCCCCAGCACAGATACGCAGTATTTT. As protein: CASRMTGPSTDTQYF. The full variable domain, with the rest looked up from reference TRBV19 and TRBJ2-3, is DGGITQSPKYLFRKEGQNVTLSCEQNLNHDAMYWYRQDPGQGLRLIYYSQIVNDFQKGDIAEGYSVSREKKESFPLTVTSAQKNPTAFYLCASRMTGPSTDTQYFGPGTRLTVL.

The rearrangement links TRBV3-1 (or the pseudogene TRBV3-2) to TRBJ2-2; 7 nucleotides align to TRBD2. Losses at the gene ends were 4 bases for V and 5 bases for J; bases not matched to a gene: 10. The germline V gene encodes CDR1 LGHDT and CDR2 YNNKEL (reference sequence). The CDR3 consists of 16 residues. CDR3 coding DNA: TGTGCCAGCAGCCCCACCGGCGGGGGAGGTACCGGGGAGCTGTTTTTT. Its protein product is CASSPTGGGGTGELFF.

The rearrangement links TRBV7-6 to TRBJ1-6; weak D call: TRBD1 (5 bases). The CDR3 covers 18 residues. Germline V gene data show CDR1 as SGHVS and CDR2 as FNYEAQ. Trimming took off 1 base at V and 3 bases at J, with 16 bases between the two ends. In DNA form, the CDR3 reads TGTGCCAGCAGCTTAGATTCGTCGGGGGGAAACTATAATTCACCCCTCCACTTT. Translating it yields CASSLDSSGGNYNSPLHF.

The chain has TRBV5-5 and TRBJ2-3, with 14 bases that match TRBD2. The V gene's germline CDR1 is SGHKS and CDR2 YYEKEE (reference sequence). This CDR3 contains 16 residues. The V gene end was trimmed by 8 bases and the J gene end by 1 base; junction bases not matched to a gene: 6. CDR3 nucleotides: TGTGCCAGTGCTCCGGGACTAGCGGGGGGCACAGATACGCAGTATTTT. This encodes CASAPGLAGGTDTQYF.